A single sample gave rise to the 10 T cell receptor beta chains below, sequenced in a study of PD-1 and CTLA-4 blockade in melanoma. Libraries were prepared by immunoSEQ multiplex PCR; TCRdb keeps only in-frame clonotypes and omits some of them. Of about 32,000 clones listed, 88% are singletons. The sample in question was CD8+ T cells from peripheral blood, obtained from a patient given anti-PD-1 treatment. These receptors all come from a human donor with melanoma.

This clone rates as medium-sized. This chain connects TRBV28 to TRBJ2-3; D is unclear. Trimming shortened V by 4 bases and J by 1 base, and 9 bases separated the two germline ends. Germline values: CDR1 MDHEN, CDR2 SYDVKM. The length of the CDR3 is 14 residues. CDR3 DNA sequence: TGTGCCAGCAGTTCTCTGGACGGCACAGATACGCAGTATTTT. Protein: CASSSLDGTDTQYF.

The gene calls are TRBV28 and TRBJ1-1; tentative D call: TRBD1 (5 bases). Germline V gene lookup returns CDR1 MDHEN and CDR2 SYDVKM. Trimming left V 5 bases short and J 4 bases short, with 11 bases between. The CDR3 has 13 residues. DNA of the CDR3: TGTGCCAGCAGTCAGGAGGGGACCACTGAAGCTTTCTTT. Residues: CASSQEGTTEAFF.

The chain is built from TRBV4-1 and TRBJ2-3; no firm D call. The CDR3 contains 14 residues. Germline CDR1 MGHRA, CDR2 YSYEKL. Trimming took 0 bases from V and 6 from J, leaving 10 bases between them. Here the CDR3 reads CASSQETVRDTQYF. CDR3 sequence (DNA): TGCGCCAGCAGCCAAGAAACCGTCAGGGATACGCAGTATTTT.

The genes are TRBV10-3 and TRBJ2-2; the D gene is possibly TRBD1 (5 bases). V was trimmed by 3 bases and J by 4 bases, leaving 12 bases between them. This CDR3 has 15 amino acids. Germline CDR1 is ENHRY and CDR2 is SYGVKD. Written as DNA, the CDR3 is TGTGCCATCAGTGAAGGGTTAGGGGTCACCGGGGAGCTGTTTTTT. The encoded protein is CAISEGLGVTGELFF.

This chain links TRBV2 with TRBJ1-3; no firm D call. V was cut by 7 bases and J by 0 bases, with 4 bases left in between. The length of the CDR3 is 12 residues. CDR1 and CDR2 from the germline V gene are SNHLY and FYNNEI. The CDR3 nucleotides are TGTGCCAGCACTAGCTCTGGAAACACCATATATTTT. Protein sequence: CASTSSGNTIYF.

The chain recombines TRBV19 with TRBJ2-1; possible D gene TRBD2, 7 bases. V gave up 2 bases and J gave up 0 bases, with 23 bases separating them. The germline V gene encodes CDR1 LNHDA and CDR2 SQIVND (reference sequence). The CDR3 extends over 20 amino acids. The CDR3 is CASSIRGLAGYFTSYNEQFF. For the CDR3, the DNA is TGTGCCAGTAGTATAAGGGGGTTAGCGGGCTACTTTACCTCCTACAATGAGCAGTTCTTC.

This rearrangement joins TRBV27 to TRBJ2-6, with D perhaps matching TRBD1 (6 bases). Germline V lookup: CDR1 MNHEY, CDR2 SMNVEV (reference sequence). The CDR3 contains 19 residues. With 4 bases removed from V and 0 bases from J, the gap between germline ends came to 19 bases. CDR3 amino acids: CASSYFAGTQSSGANVLTF. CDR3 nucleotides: TGTGCCAGCAGTTATTTCGCCGGGACACAAAGCTCTGGGGCCAACGTCCTGACTTTC. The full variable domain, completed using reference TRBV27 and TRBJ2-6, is EAQVTQNPRYLITVTGKKLTVTCSQNMNHEYMSWYRQDPGLGLRQIYYSMNVEVTDKGDVPEGYKVSRKEKRNFPLILESPSPNQTSLYFCASSYFAGTQSSGANVLTFGAGSRLTVL.

This CDR3 is CASSARTDPVGAFF. The CDR3, as DNA: TGTGCCAGCAGCGCTCGGACAGACCCTGTGGGAGCTTTCTTT. This rearrangement joins TRBV7-9 to TRBJ1-1; weak D call: TRBD1 (6 bases). The length of the CDR3 is 14 residues. Trimming pared 5 bases from V and 10 bases from J, leaving 20 bases between. CDR1 is SEHNR, CDR2 FQNEAQ, per germline (reference sequence).

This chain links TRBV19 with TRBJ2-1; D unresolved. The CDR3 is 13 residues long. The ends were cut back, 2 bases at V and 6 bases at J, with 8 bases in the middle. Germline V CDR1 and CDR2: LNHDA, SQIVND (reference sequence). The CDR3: CASSITLINEQFF. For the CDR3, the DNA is TGTGCCAGTAGTATAACTCTGATCAATGAGCAGTTCTTC.

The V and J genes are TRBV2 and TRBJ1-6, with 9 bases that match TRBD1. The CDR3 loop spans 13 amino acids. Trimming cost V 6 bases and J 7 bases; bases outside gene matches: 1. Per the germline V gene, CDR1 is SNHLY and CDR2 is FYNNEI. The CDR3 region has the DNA TGTGCCAGCAGGGACAGGGGAAATTCACCCCTCCACTTT. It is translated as CASRDRGNSPLHF. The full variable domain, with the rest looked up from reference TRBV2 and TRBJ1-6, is EPEVTQTPSHQVTQMGQEVILRCVPISNHLYFYWYRQILGQKVEFLVSFYNNEISEKSEIFDDQFSVERPDGSNFTLKIRSTKLEDSAMYFCASRDRGNSPLHFGNGTRLTVT.